The rows below give T cell receptor beta chains drawn from one sample of a study of T-cell memory formation after mild COVID-19. A single record per CDR3 protein comes from TCRdb applying MiXCR to the 5' RACE reads. Among approximately 500,000 distinct CDR3 sequences listed, around a quarter were seen once. Sequenced: PBMCs or a T cell subset sorted from them (not recorded which). The source of these receptors is an adult woman who had mild COVID-19 (a few samples of this study predate the infection). Cell type and time point are not known. Both conserved end residues are part of each CDR3. D genes are given only for firm matches. Clone size is shown for a subset of rows, as once, few, many or a class of expanded clone.

J,V,D,size,CDR3
TRBJ2-3,TRBV7-2,.,.,CASSWRLGDTQYF
TRBJ1-2,TRBV9,.,few,CASSVGQFLGPTF
TRBJ2-2,TRBV9,.,.,CASTLDTGELFF
TRBJ1-1,TRBV29-1,TRBD1,.,CSVEVDRAAEAFF
TRBJ2-7,TRBV29-1,TRBD1,few,CSVSTGLISYEQYF
TRBJ2-1,TRBV20-1,TRBD2,.,CSAGTSASYNEQFF
TRBJ2-7,TRBV7-9,TRBD1,.,CASSFPGTGSYEQYF
TRBJ2-5,TRBV15,TRBD2,few,CATSYRGLARETQYF
TRBJ2-2,TRBV9,TRBD2,few,CASSVSGKKTGELFF
TRBJ2-3,TRBV7-2,TRBD2,.,CASSIGLAGTDTQYF
TRBJ2-3,TRBV4-3,.,many,CASSRSRDTDTQYF
TRBJ2-3,TRBV7-9,TRBD2,.,CASSKWDYPSTDTQYF
TRBJ2-1,TRBV5-1,TRBD2,few,CASSLELANYNEQFF
TRBJ2-5,TRBV12-3/TRBV12-4,.,.,CASSPGWFGETQYF
TRBJ1-1,TRBV5-1,TRBD1,.,CASSQRQGVVGTEAFF
TRBJ2-1,TRBV7-6,.,.,CASSPTLPSGEQFF
TRBJ2-1,TRBV6-1,TRBD2,few,CASSPGTSGNRALGEQFF
TRBJ2-1,TRBV7-3,.,.,CASSSQGTNNEQFF
TRBJ2-7,TRBV11-3,TRBD2,.,CASSPVGLAGVSPYEQYF
TRBJ1-1,TRBV4-2,TRBD1,.,CASSPRSGQWGQGFSEAFF
TRBJ2-1,TRBV15,TRBD2,few,CATSRARPGLAFNEQFF
TRBJ1-2,TRBV3-1,.,.,CASSPQGNNGYTF
TRBJ1-1,TRBV29-1,.,few,CSVPLGGASEAFF
TRBJ2-7,TRBV5-1,TRBD2,.,CASSPPGLAKEEQYF
TRBJ2-3,TRBV19,TRBD2,.,CASRGIGGGGDTQYF
TRBJ2-3,TRBV7-6,.,few,CASSFGVDTQYF
TRBJ2-1,TRBV9,.,.,CASSVEGKDNEQFF
TRBJ1-1,TRBV20-1,.,once,CSARVGLMNTEAFF
TRBJ2-5,TRBV7-2,.,few,CASSFRDSLYQETQYF